This T cell receptor beta chain was observed in a study of response to subunit inactivated influenza vaccine. Turning to this clonotype: Its cognate antigen is unknown.

TCRdb reanalysed the RT-PCR reads using MiXCR and keeps one entry per CDR3 protein. Altogether about 480,000 distinct CDR3 sequences are present, about a tenth being singletons, with the ten largest covering 12%. Germline assignment: CDR1 SGHRS and CDR2 YFSETQ. V lost 4 bases to trimming and J lost 2 bases, with 26 bases between them. This CDR3 has 19 residues. General observations from the study: T cells newly recruited by each seasonal influenza vaccination are few, the authors suggested.

The chain is built from TRBV5-1 and TRBJ2-3, with D possibly being TRBD1 (6 bases). The receptor was isolated from a man in his forties or fifties who received an inactivated influenza vaccine. The specimen was PBMCs from blood, collected 45 days after vaccination. The CDR3 here is CASSAEGPRRDISTDTQYF. The CDR3 region has the DNA TGCGCCAGCAGCGCTGAGGGGCCTCGCCGGGACATCTCCACAGATACGCAGTATTTT.